This T cell receptor beta chain was sequenced during a study of tissue T cells after allogeneic stem cell transplantation (dated by TCRdb to 2021 to 2024). For the study in its entirety: TCR beta repertoires were profiled across many tissues obtained from research autopsies of patients with and without GVHD, as well as in mouse models of GVHD. The human arm was conducted as a prospective observational study, and neither blinding nor randomization was performed. Overall results and qualifications from the work: The patient cohort was small and clinically heterogeneous, and sampling depth was acknowledged as a limitation. Only a few T cell clones appeared in more than one patient, yet motif-based clustering showed tissue-specific repertoire signatures that were shared between patients. Which tissue TCRs were alloreactive or antigen-specific was not determined in the study, and some clones might have been persisting host cells. Within patients, how anatomically similar tissues were was a major factor shaping TCR repertoire composition, regardless of disease or transplant status. In both patients and mice, only a limited portion of the TCR repertoire detected in tissues was captured by blood and spleen T cells.

At the junction V is shortened by 1 base and J by 6 bases, with 8 bases in between. The CDR3 runs 12 amino acids, cysteine and phenylalanine included. The DNA shown is the part of the CDR3 that was read: 33 bases, in frame from base 1. As encoded in the germline V gene, CDR1 is NSHNY while CDR2 is SYGAGN. On this clone: Its antigen is not yet known. Here, both gene names and germline sequences come from the mouse. The CDR3 end lies 1 residue beyond the end of the read and is filled in from the germline J gene.

The time point label on this specimen signifies: mouse harvest day 7 after allogeneic transplant. Each mouse graft, delivered by tail vein injection, combined 10^6 splenic CD5+ T cells with 10^7 T-cell-depleted bone marrow cells. Mouse GVHD was modeled in a major MHC-mismatch B6 (H2b) into BALB/c (H2d) model, with tissues profiled at day 7 or 14. Mouse tissues and retro-orbital blood were harvested on day 7 or 14 post-transplant using separate sterile tools per animal; livers were flushed beforehand. Before genomic DNA isolation with the DNeasy Blood & Tissue Kit, mouse tissues were minced using razor blades in buffered saline. Library method: the immunoSEQ multiplex PCR assay. Adaptive Biotechnologies performed the TCRbeta CDR3 sequencing at survey depth and reported CDR3 sequences, V/J genes, productive frequency and template counts. TCR beta CDR3 regions were amplified from genomic DNA instead of RNA. For the original study's pipeline: Jensen-Shannon divergence served to quantify pairwise repertoire overlap between tissues, with 0 meaning identical and 1 meaning complete divergence. Tissues were clustered by single-linkage agglomerative hierarchical clustering of pairwise JSD values and displayed as dendrograms. GLIPH2 was run on all patient samples with simulation_depth 1000, kmer_min_depth 3 and cdr3_length_cutoff 8, and groups with more than two unique CDR3s were retained. A standardized tissue-overlap score was generated by extrapolating Jaccard GLIPH-group overlap across patients to a standard repertoire size of 1000 clones. Associations of diversity with clinical or experimental variables used linear mixed-effect models with tissue fixed effects and individual random effects. TCRdb holds this immuneACCESS table with in-frame rearrangements only. Some clones are missing; in checked studies, unresolved V genes explain under half, and the rest has no known cause. The DNA gave D and trimming, while V, J and clone size come from that table. The sample has almost 5,500 clones on record, roughly 50% of them singletons. Approximately 10% of the sample lies in the top ten.

The receptor was isolated from a female BALB/c mouse given C57BL/6 T cells with graft-versus-host disease after an allogeneic hematopoietic cell transplant. This chain joins TRBV13-1 to TRBJ2-7; a tentative D match to TRBD2 spans 6 bases. The source material was gut tissue. The CDR3 region reads CASSDPWGEQYF. CDR3 DNA, as far as it was read: TGTGCCAGCAGTGATCCCTGGGGTGAACAGTAC.